A selection of T cell receptor beta chains follows, all from one sample in a study of blood T cell repertoires in COVID-19. Sequencing was performed with immunoSEQ multiplex PCR; in TCRdb, only in-frame clones are kept and a portion is missing. The table records about 230,000 clones, over 85% of them present only once. Sequencing was performed on PBMCs or T cells enriched from blood (not recorded which). The receptors were gathered from a woman in her twenties or thirties with acute COVID-19. Both conserved end residues are part of each CDR3. Each record gives: V gene, clone size, D gene, J gene, CDR3 protein, CDR3 DNA. A D gene is named only where the DNA matches it firmly. Clone size is stated in some rows and not others, as once, few, many or a class when expanded.

TRBV9	NA	TRBD1	TRBJ1-6	CASSPRQGEGSPLHF	TGTGCCAGCAGCCCGAGACAGGGTGAAGGCTCACCCCTCCACTTT
TRBV7-2	NA	TRBD2	TRBJ2-7	CASSQAGAPGYEQYF	TGTGCCAGCAGTCAGGCGGGAGCTCCGGGCTACGAGCAGTACTTC
TRBV24-1	once	NA	TRBJ1-3	CATSAGNTIYF	TGTGCCACCAGTGCAGGAAACACCATATATTTT
TRBV5-4	NA	TRBD2	TRBJ2-3	CASSLGLAGATDTQYF	TGTGCCAGCAGCCTGGGTCTAGCGGGGGCCACAGATACGCAGTATTTT
TRBV5-6	NA	NA	TRBJ1-5	CASSTQVSNQPQHF	TGTGCCAGCAGCACCCAGGTTAGCAATCAGCCCCAGCATTTT
TRBV7-9	NA	TRBD1	TRBJ2-1	CASSPQLTGGNEQFF	TGTGCCAGCAGCCCCCAACTGACAGGGGGCAATGAGCAGTTCTTC
TRBV6-5	NA	NA	TRBJ1-1	CASSPRGNTEAFF	TGTGCCAGCAGTCCCAGGGGTAACACTGAAGCTTTCTTT
TRBV6-5	NA	NA	TRBJ1-2	CASRLDSNYGYTF	TGTGCCAGCAGACTGGACAGCAACTATGGCTACACCTTC
TRBV4-1	NA	NA	TRBJ2-1	CASSHWGQGRDEQFF	TGCGCCAGCAGCCACTGGGGGCAGGGTCGGGATGAGCAGTTCTTC
TRBV9	once	TRBD2	TRBJ2-7	CASSVAGGWRGARSYEQYF	TGTGCCAGCAGCGTAGCAGGAGGATGGCGGGGGGCCCGATCCTACGAGCAGTACTTC
TRBV27	NA	NA	TRBJ1-6	CASSLSVGGIGSPLHF	TGTGCCAGCAGTTTAAGTGTGGGGGGTATCGGTTCACCCCTCCACTTT
TRBV7-2	NA	NA	TRBJ1-5	CASSFVPRDQPQHF	TGTGCCAGCAGCTTTGTTCCACGGGATCAGCCCCAGCATTTT
TRBV30	NA	NA	TRBJ1-1	CAWSPRTVPRRAEAFF	TGTGCCTGGAGTCCAAGGACAGTGCCCAGAAGGGCTGAAGCTTTCTTT
TRBV19	many	TRBD1	TRBJ2-7	CASSTPDRAYEQYF	TGTGCCAGTAGTACTCCGGACAGGGCCTACGAGCAGTACTTC
TRBV7-9	NA	NA	TRBJ2-1	CASSLQGLDNEQFF	TGTGCCAGCAGCTTACAGGGTTTGGACAATGAGCAGTTCTTC
TRBV14	few	TRBD1	TRBJ2-1	CASSPGTGRNEQFF	TGTGCCAGCAGCCCAGGGACAGGGAGGAATGAGCAGTTCTTC
TRBV5-1	NA	NA	TRBJ1-1	CASSLRGETEAFF	TGCGCCAGCAGCCTCCGTGGAGAGACTGAAGCTTTCTTT
TRBV2	once	NA	TRBJ1-6	CASSEGAPSPLHF	TGTGCCAGCAGTGAAGGGGCGCCTTCACCCCTCCACTTT
TRBV5-4	NA	TRBD2	TRBJ2-7	CASSFRAGGMNSYEQYF	TGTGCCAGCAGCTTTAGAGCGGGGGGTATGAACTCTTACGAGCAGTACTTC
TRBV4-3	NA	NA	TRBJ1-5	CASSQDSTGNQPQHF	TGCGCCAGCAGCCAAGATTCCACTGGCAATCAGCCCCAGCATTTT
TRBV3-1/TRBV3-2	NA	NA	TRBJ1-2	CASSHGDGYTF	TGTGCCAGCAGCCACGGGGATGGCTACACCTTC
TRBV29-1	NA	NA	TRBJ2-7	CSVGGTFYEQYF	TGCAGCGTTGGGGGCACCTTCTACGAGCAGTACTTC
TRBV7-2	NA	TRBD2	TRBJ2-3	CASSLVPAGGLSTDTQYF	TGTGCCAGCAGCTTAGTTCCAGCGGGGGGCCTAAGCACAGATACGCAGTATTTT
TRBV19	NA	TRBD1	TRBJ1-5	CATATGRDQPQHF	TGTGCCACCGCGACAGGGAGAGATCAGCCCCAGCATTTT
TRBV24-1	NA	NA	TRBJ1-5	CATSAATGTGPQHF	TGTGCCACCAGCGCCGCGACAGGCACAGGGCCCCAGCATTTT
TRBV7-8	few	TRBD1	TRBJ1-6	CASSFRTGNYNSPLHF	TGTGCCAGCAGTTTCCGGACAGGGAACTATAATTCACCCCTCCACTTT
TRBV5-1	NA	TRBD1	TRBJ1-6	CASSFDRVSSPLHF	TGCGCCAGCAGTTTCGACAGGGTAAGCTCACCCCTCCACTTT
TRBV6-2/TRBV6-3	NA	NA	TRBJ2-5	CASSYSTSQETQYF	TGTGCCAGCAGTTACTCGACTAGCCAAGAGACCCAGTACTTC
TRBV7-2	NA	TRBD1	TRBJ1-4	CASSLQGAGEKLFF	TGTGCCAGCAGCTTACAGGGGGCGGGTGAAAAACTGTTTTTT
TRBV5-1	NA	NA	TRBJ1-2	CASSPGFGVGEGDGYTF	TGCGCCAGCAGCCCGGGGTTCGGGGTTGGCGAGGGAGACGGCTACACCTTC
TRBV27	NA	NA	TRBJ2-2	CASSPAGDRNTGELFF	TGTGCCAGCAGTCCAGCGGGGGACAGGAACACCGGGGAGCTGTTTTTT
TRBV5-1	NA	TRBD2	TRBJ2-7	CASSLPIAGPTYEQYF	TGCGCCAGCAGCCTACCAATAGCGGGTCCTACCTACGAGCAGTACTTC
TRBV27	NA	TRBD1	TRBJ1-2	CASSTSDRGLLDGYTF	TGTGCCAGCAGTACTAGCGACAGGGGGCTCCTGGATGGCTACACCTTC
TRBV27	NA	TRBD1	TRBJ1-2	CASSVTAGTVAYGYTF	TGTGCCAGCAGTGTTACAGCCGGGACAGTCGCCTATGGCTACACCTTC
TRBV9	NA	TRBD1	TRBJ2-2	CASSARQGNTGELFF	TGTGCCAGCAGCGCCAGACAGGGGAACACCGGGGAGCTGTTTTTT
TRBV18	NA	TRBD1	TRBJ2-7	CASSPPRDSPEQYF	TGTGCCAGCTCACCACCTCGGGACAGCCCCGAGCAGTACTTC
TRBV9	NA	NA	TRBJ2-6	CASSSTGSGANVLTF	TGTGCCAGCAGTTCTACAGGGTCTGGGGCCAACGTCCTGACTTTC
TRBV29-1	NA	TRBD1	TRBJ1-1	CSVPGQGFSTEAFF	TGCAGCGTGCCGGGACAGGGATTTTCCACTGAAGCTTTCTTT
TRBV19	NA	TRBD1	TRBJ1-1	CASSADRGVLDTEAFF	TGTGCCAGTAGTGCGGACAGGGGTGTTTTGGACACTGAAGCTTTCTTT
TRBV18	NA	TRBD1	TRBJ1-5	CASSQLQGASNQPQHF	TGTGCCAGCTCACAACTACAGGGGGCTAGCAATCAGCCCCAGCATTTT
TRBV27	NA	TRBD2	TRBJ2-1	CASRSSGGGYNEQFF	TGTGCCAGCAGGTCTAGCGGGGGGGGTTACAATGAGCAGTTCTTC
TRBV28	NA	NA	TRBJ1-1	CASSLHPGSLNTEAFF	TGTGCCAGCAGTCTCCATCCCGGGAGCCTGAACACTGAAGCTTTCTTT
TRBV15	NA	TRBD1	TRBJ2-4	CATSRERQGAGTKNIQYF	TGTGCCACCAGCAGAGAGCGACAGGGGGCAGGAACCAAAAACATTCAGTACTTC
TRBV6-5	NA	TRBD1	TRBJ2-5	CASTSGTVHQTQYF	TGTGCCAGCACTTCCGGGACAGTACATCAGACCCAGTACTTC
TRBV19	NA	TRBD1	TRBJ2-4	CASSRQGKENIQYF	TGTGCCAGTAGTCGACAGGGGAAAGAAAACATTCAGTACTTC
TRBV5-6	NA	NA	TRBJ1-1	CASSFPTANTEAFF	TGTGCCAGCAGCTTCCCGACAGCGAACACTGAAGCTTTCTTT
TRBV27	NA	NA	TRBJ1-2	CASSLSPRGAGGYTF	TGTGCCAGCAGTTTATCGCCGCGGGGGGCTGGTGGCTACACCTTC
TRBV2	NA	NA	TRBJ2-7	CASSDFGDEQYF	TGTGCCAGCAGTGATTTCGGGGACGAGCAGTACTTC
TRBV15	NA	TRBD2	TRBJ2-3	CATSRTRAGVTDTQYF	TGTGCCACCAGCAGAACCCGAGCGGGGGTCACAGATACGCAGTATTTT
TRBV5-8	once	NA	TRBJ2-2	CASSLWLATTGELFF	TGTGCCAGCAGCTTGTGGCTAGCCACCACCGGGGAGCTGTTTTTT
TRBV30	NA	TRBD1	TRBJ1-4	CAWSTGGLNEKLFF	TGTGCCTGGAGTACAGGGGGCCTTAATGAAAAACTGTTTTTT
TRBV9	NA	TRBD1	TRBJ1-3	CASSRQGVGNTIYF	TGTGCCAGCAGCCGACAGGGGGTTGGAAACACCATATATTTT
TRBV24-1	NA	TRBD1	TRBJ2-7	CATSDPGQGKQYF	TGTGCCACCAGTGACCCGGGACAGGGGAAGCAGTACTTC